A single sample gave rise to the 17 T cell receptor beta chains below, sequenced in a study of OX40 agonist ivuxolimab in advanced cancers. The repertoire was sequenced with immunoSEQ multiplex PCR; TCRdb's copy has only in-frame clones and lacks some. The data show roughly 63,000 clones, with approximately 89% seen just once and around 12% held by the top ten. This specimen was CD4+ or CD8+ T cells sorted from blood, taken in a trial of the OX40 agonist ivuxolimab. The origin of the receptors is an adult with an advanced solid tumor such as melanoma, head and neck, liver or kidney cancer.

This clone is labeled as medium-sized. The chain uses TRBV21-1 and TRBJ2-7; the D call in the table, TRBD2, was not verified against the DNA. TRBV21-1 is flagged as a pseudogene. The CDR3 is made up of 16 amino acids. CDR3 sequence (DNA): TGTGCCAGCAGCAAAGGGAAACTAGCGGTTTCCTACGAGCAGTACTTC. Its protein is CASSKGKLAVSYEQYF.

This sequence joins TRBV6-9 and TRBJ1-2; 9 bases line up with TRBD1. Germline CDR1 and CDR2: MNHGY and SVAAGI. Germline trimming cut 5 bases from V and 4 bases from J; bases unmatched to any gene: 5. This CDR3 is built from 14 residues. This CDR3 is CASSPGQGPYGYTF. The CDR3 DNA reads as TGTGCCAGCAGTCCGGGACAGGGCCCCTATGGCTACACCTTC.

The gene calls are TRBV7-8 and TRBJ2-4; D not certain. From germline, CDR1 is SGHVS and CDR2 FQNEAQ. Trimming took 4 bases from V and 7 from J, leaving 14 bases between them. There are 14 residues in the CDR3. CDR3 nucleotide sequence: TGTGCCAGCAGCTCGGATCAACTTAGGAACATTCAGTACTTC. Translated, it gives CASSSDQLRNIQYF.

This clone was detected once. The V call is TRBV7-3, the J call TRBJ2-2; 10 nucleotides agree with TRBD2. The CDR3 consists of 19 residues. In germline, CDR1 is SGHTA, CDR2 FQGTGA. With 4 bases clipped from V and 1 base from J, the junction kept 12 bases outside the gene matches. In DNA form, the CDR3 reads TGTGCCAGCAGCTCTCCGCGGGCTAGCGGGGGCCGGAACACCGGGGAGCTGTTTTTT. Protein: CASSSPRASGGRNTGELFF.

J is TRBJ2-7 and V is TRBV5-4, with TRBD2 matching 8 bases. J was trimmed by 1 base and V by 0 bases; bases with no gene match: 6. The germline CDR1 and CDR2 sequences are SGHNT and YYREEE (reference sequence). CDR3 length: 16 residues. Here the CDR3 reads CASSLAPGLVSYEQYF. Here the CDR3 DNA reads TGTGCCAGCAGCTTGGCCCCGGGACTAGTTTCCTACGAGCAGTACTTC. Full variable domain (missing parts from reference TRBV5-4 and TRBJ2-7): ETGVTQSPTHLIKTRGQQVTLRCSSQSGHNTVSWYQQALGQGPQFIFQYYREEENGRGNFPPRFSGLQFPNYSSELNVNALELDDSALYLCASSLAPGLVSYEQYFGPGTRLTVT.

The chain employs TRBV28 and TRBJ2-2; D not resolved. Trimming pared 3 bases from V and 6 bases from J, leaving 23 bases between. The CDR3 runs 18 residues. Per germline, CDR1 MDHEN and CDR2 SYDVKM. This chain's CDR3 is CASSLLARKIDPAGELFF. The CDR3 DNA reads TGTGCCAGCAGTTTGTTGGCCCGCAAAATCGATCCGGCCGGGGAGCTGTTTTTT.

This clone was observed once. The gene calls are TRBV11-2 and TRBJ2-7; D remains ambiguous. The CDR3 runs 13 residues. The germline gives CDR1 SGHAT, CDR2 FQNNGV. The V gene lost 3 bases and the J gene lost 3 bases, with 9 bases spanning the gap. For the CDR3, the DNA is TGTGCCAGCAGCTTCGGAAAATTCTACGAGCAGTACTTC. Translating it yields CASSFGKFYEQYF.

The chain combines TRBV19 with TRBJ2-1, with D maybe TRBD2 (6 bases). This CDR3 spans 15 amino acids. Germline CDR1 reads LNHDA; CDR2 reads SQIVND (reference sequence). V shed 3 bases and J shed 0 bases, with 9 bases lying between them. The CDR3 bases are TGTGCCAGTAGTATTAGCGGCAACTCCTACAATGAGCAGTTCTTC. Translated: CASSISGNSYNEQFF.

Concerning this clone itself: Mismatch with germline at one junction end may stem from a read error. The CDR3 DNA reads TGTGCCACCAGTGACAGGGGGCTCGGAGAGACCCAGTACTTC. Translation: CATSDRGLGETQYF. V and J are TRBV27 and TRBJ2-5; 10 bases align to TRBD1. This CDR3 comprises 14 residues. Per the germline V gene, CDR1 is MNHEY and CDR2 is SMNVEV (reference sequence).

J is TRBJ1-2 and V is TRBV9; unclear D gene. V was cut by 3 bases and J by 4 bases, with 16 bases left in between. The CDR3 contains 15 residues. Germline V gene lookup returns CDR1 SGDLS and CDR2 YYNGEE. For the CDR3, the DNA is TGTGCCAGCAGCGGCGCCCAACAGCGGCCCTATGGCTACACCTTC. It codes for CASSGAQQRPYGYTF.

The chain has TRBV28 and TRBJ2-1; the D call may be TRBD1 or TRBD2 (6 bases each). In germline, CDR1 is MDHEN, CDR2 SYDVKM. The CDR3 contains 14 residues. Trimming pared 1 base from V and 8 bases from J, leaving 12 bases between. The CDR3 DNA reads TGTGCCAGCAGTTTATTCACAGGGAGGTATGAGCAGTTCTTC. Its translation: CASSLFTGRYEQFF.

This clone was detected once. This chain joins TRBV9 and TRBJ2-1; 9 nucleotides align to TRBD1. Trimming removed 6 bases from V and 8 bases from J; junction bases left unmatched: 12. This CDR3 has 15 amino acids. Germline V gene lookup returns CDR1 SGDLS and CDR2 YYNGEE. The CDR3 nucleotides read TGTGCCAGCACCGGGACAGGGACATCGTTCGATGAGCAGTTCTTC. This sequence encodes CASTGTGTSFDEQFF.

This rearrangement joins TRBV27 to TRBJ2-5, with D possibly being TRBD2 (6 bases). The CDR3 runs 16 residues. Germline V lookup: CDR1 MNHEY, CDR2 SMNVEV (reference sequence). The V gene lost 2 bases and the J gene lost 10 bases, with 23 bases spanning the gap. The CDR3 is CASSLHPGAGADVQYF. The CDR3 DNA is TGTGCCAGCAGTTTACATCCGGGAGCCGGGGCAGATGTCCAGTACTTC.

This clone appeared a single time. V gene TRBV15 combines with J gene TRBJ2-1, with 9 positions matching TRBD1. The trim removed 3 bases at V and 2 bases at J, leaving 8 bases unmatched. The CDR3 covers 17 residues. In germline, CDR1 is LNHNV, CDR2 YYDKDF (reference sequence). The CDR3 loop reads CATSSPGTGLPYNEQFF. In DNA, the CDR3 is TGTGCCACCAGCAGTCCCGGGACAGGGCTCCCCTACAATGAGCAGTTCTTC.

The rearrangement joins TRBV4-1 to TRBJ1-6, with D perhaps TRBD1 (5 bases). The V end was cut by 5 bases, the J end by 7 bases, with 12 bases between. The CDR3 has 14 amino acids. CDR1 and CDR2 from the germline V gene are MGHRA and YSYEKL. In DNA, the CDR3 is TGCGCCAGCAGCTACGACAGTGCGAATTCACCCCTCCACTTT. It specifies CASSYDSANSPLHF.

This clone came up once. The chain employs TRBV4-1 and TRBJ2-6, with 11 bases fitting TRBD1. Looked up from germline, CDR1 is MGHRA and CDR2 is YSYEKL. The CDR3 spans 19 residues. V was pared by 0 bases and J by 4 bases, with 8 bases of the junction left unmatched. CDR3 in DNA: TGCGCCAGCAGCCAAGATGTTCGGACAGGGGGCACCGGGGCCAACGTCCTGACTTTC. It specifies CASSQDVRTGGTGANVLTF.

The V and J genes are TRBV15 and TRBJ2-5; the D gene is possibly TRBD2 (5 bases). V was cut by 4 bases and J by 1 base, with 10 bases left in between. Germline V gene lookup returns CDR1 LNHNV and CDR2 YYDKDF (reference sequence). CDR3 length: 14 residues. CDR3 loop: CATSTPSGQETQYF. The CDR3 DNA reads TGTGCCACCAGCACCCCAAGCGGCCAAGAGACCCAGTACTTC.